The rows below give T cell receptor beta chains drawn from one sample of a study of beta chain features in type 1 diabetes. Produced via immunoSEQ multiplex PCR; TCRdb's table is partial and in-frame only. The repertoire holds hundreds of thousands of clones, with approximately 31% as singletons. Sequencing was carried out using naive CD4+ T cells from blood. These TCRs come from a man aged 18 to 35 in good health. Each CDR3 is given with its conserved first and last residue. A D gene is named only where the DNA matches it firmly. Size tells how often a clone was seen (once, few, many) or the class of an expanded clone, and some rows leave it out.

cdr3_aa | cdr3_nt | d_call | v_call | clone_size | j_call
CASSQEGAGAGQETQYF | TGTGCCAGCAGCCAAGAGGGGGCGGGAGCTGGCCAAGAGACCCAGTACTTC | . | TRBV4-2 | once | TRBJ2-5
CASSPGTRGTQETQYF | TGCGCCAGCAGCCCCGGGACTAGGGGCACTCAAGAGACCCAGTACTTC | TRBD2 | TRBV4-1 | . | TRBJ2-5
CAWSFNRQETQYF | TGTGCCTGGAGTTTTAATAGGCAAGAGACCCAGTACTTC | . | TRBV30 | . | TRBJ2-5
CAWSVVGGSGRETQYF | TGTGCCTGGAGTGTAGTCGGGGGGTCCGGGCGAGAGACCCAGTACTTC | TRBD2 | TRBV30 | . | TRBJ2-5
CASTSTPGVLTF | TGTGCCAGCACCTCCACTCCAGGGGTCCTGACTTTC | . | TRBV6-5 | few | TRBJ2-6
CASSLIRLAGPNYEQYF | TGTGCCAGCAGCTTAATTAGACTGGCAGGACCCAACTACGAGCAGTACTTC | . | TRBV7-3 | few | TRBJ2-7
CAISRNTGELFF | TGTGCCATCAGCCGGAATACCGGGGAGCTGTTTTTT | . | TRBV10-3 | few | TRBJ2-2
CASSEQRVYGYTF | TGTGCCAGCAGTGAGCAGAGGGTCTATGGCTACACCTTC | . | TRBV28 | . | TRBJ1-2
CASSQESGLAGDTDTQYF | TGCGCCAGCAGCCAAGAGTCGGGACTAGCGGGAGACACAGATACGCAGTATTTT | TRBD2 | TRBV4-3 | few | TRBJ2-3
CASSQVPQGADTGELFF | TGCGCCAGCAGCCAAGTCCCGCAAGGGGCAGACACCGGGGAGCTGTTTTTT | . | TRBV4-3 | . | TRBJ2-2
CASSQILAGSYNEQFF | TGCGCCAGCAGCCAGATTCTAGCAGGCTCCTACAATGAGCAGTTCTTC | . | TRBV4-3 | few | TRBJ2-1
CASSNRGPTQTQYF | TGTGCCAGCAGCAACAGGGGGCCGACGCAGACCCAGTACTTC | TRBD1 | TRBV13 | few | TRBJ2-5
CSVGNYEQYF | TGCAGCGTGGGGAACTACGAGCAGTACTTC | . | TRBV29-1 | . | TRBJ2-7
CAWGWGRSRLEQYF | TGTGCCTGGGGGTGGGGACGGAGTCGCCTCGAGCAGTACTTC | . | TRBV30 | few | TRBJ2-7
CASSPTRGTASTDTQYF | TGTGCCAGCAGTCCGACCCGCGGGACAGCTAGCACAGATACGCAGTATTTT | . | TRBV25-1 | . | TRBJ2-3
CASSDTPDRREAFF | TGTGCCAGCAGTGATACCCCGGACAGGCGAGAAGCTTTCTTT | TRBD1 | TRBV9 | . | TRBJ1-1